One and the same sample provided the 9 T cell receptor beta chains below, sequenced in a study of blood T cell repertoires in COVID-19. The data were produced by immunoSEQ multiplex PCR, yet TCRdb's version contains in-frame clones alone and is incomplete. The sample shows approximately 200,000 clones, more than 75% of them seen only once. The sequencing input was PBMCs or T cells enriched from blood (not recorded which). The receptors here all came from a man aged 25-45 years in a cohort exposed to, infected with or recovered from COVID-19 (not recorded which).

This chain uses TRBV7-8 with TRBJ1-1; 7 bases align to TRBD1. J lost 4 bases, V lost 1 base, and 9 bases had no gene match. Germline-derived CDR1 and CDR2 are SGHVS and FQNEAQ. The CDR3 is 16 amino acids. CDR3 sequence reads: CASSLELRGRVTEAFF. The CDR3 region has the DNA TGTGCCAGCAGCTTAGAATTAAGGGGGCGAGTCACTGAAGCTTTCTTT.

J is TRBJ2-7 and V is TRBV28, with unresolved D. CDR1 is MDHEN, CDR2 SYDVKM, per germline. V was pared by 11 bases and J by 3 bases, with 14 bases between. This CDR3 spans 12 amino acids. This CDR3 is CAASVSYYEQYF. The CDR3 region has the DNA TGTGCCGCCAGCGTCTCGTACTACGAGCAGTACTTC.

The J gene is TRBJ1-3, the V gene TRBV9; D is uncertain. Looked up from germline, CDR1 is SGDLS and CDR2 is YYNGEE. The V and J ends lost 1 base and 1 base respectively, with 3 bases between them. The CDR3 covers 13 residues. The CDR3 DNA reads TGTGCCAGCAGCGTACTATCTGGAAACACCATATATTTT. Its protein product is CASSVLSGNTIYF.

This CDR3 is CASSLRWASGGRANTGELFF. As DNA, the CDR3 is TGCGCCAGCAGCTTGCGGTGGGCTAGCGGGGGACGCGCGAACACCGGGGAGCTGTTTTTT. V and J are TRBV5-1 and TRBJ2-2; 10 bases fit TRBD2. The CDR3 spans 20 residues. Germline CDR1 and CDR2: SGHRS and YFSETQ. Trimming at V came to 1 base and at J to 0 bases, leaving 12 bases not matched to a gene.

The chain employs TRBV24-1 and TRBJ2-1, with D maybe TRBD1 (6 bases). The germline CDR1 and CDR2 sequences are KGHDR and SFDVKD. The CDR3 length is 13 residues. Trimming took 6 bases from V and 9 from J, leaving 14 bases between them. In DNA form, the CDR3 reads TGTGCCACCAGTTTCGCAGGGGCGAGTGAGCAGTTCTTC. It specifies CATSFAGASEQFF.

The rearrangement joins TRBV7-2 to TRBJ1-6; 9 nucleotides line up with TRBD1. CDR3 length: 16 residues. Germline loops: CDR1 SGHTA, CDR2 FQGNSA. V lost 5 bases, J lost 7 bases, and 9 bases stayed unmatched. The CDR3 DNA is TGTGCCAGCAGCAAAGGTTCCGGGACAGGGAATTCACCCCTCCACTTT. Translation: CASSKGSGTGNSPLHF.

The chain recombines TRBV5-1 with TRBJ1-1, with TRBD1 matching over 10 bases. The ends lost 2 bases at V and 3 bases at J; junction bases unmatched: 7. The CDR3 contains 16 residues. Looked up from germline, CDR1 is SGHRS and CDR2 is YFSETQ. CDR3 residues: CASSFSGTGAYTEAFF. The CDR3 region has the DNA TGCGCCAGCAGCTTTTCGGGGACAGGGGCGTACACTGAAGCTTTCTTT.

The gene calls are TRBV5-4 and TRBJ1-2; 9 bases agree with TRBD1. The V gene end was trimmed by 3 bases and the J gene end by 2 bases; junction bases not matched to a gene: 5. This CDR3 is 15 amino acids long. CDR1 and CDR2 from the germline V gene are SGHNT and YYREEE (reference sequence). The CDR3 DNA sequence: TGTGCCAGCAGCTCGGACAGGGGAAGCAACTATGGCTACACCTTC. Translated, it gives CASSSDRGSNYGYTF. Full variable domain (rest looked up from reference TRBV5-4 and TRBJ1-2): ETGVTQSPTHLIKTRGQQVTLRCSSQSGHNTVSWYQQALGQGPQFIFQYYREEENGRGNFPPRFSGLQFPNYSSELNVNALELDDSALYLCASSSDRGSNYGYTFGSGTRLTVV.

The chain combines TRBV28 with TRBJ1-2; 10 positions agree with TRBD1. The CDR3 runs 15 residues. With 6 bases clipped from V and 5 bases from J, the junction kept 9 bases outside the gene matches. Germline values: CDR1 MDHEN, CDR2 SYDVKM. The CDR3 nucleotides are TGTGCCAGCAGCACTCCCGGGACAGGGGAATATGGCTACACCTTC. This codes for CASSTPGTGEYGYTF.